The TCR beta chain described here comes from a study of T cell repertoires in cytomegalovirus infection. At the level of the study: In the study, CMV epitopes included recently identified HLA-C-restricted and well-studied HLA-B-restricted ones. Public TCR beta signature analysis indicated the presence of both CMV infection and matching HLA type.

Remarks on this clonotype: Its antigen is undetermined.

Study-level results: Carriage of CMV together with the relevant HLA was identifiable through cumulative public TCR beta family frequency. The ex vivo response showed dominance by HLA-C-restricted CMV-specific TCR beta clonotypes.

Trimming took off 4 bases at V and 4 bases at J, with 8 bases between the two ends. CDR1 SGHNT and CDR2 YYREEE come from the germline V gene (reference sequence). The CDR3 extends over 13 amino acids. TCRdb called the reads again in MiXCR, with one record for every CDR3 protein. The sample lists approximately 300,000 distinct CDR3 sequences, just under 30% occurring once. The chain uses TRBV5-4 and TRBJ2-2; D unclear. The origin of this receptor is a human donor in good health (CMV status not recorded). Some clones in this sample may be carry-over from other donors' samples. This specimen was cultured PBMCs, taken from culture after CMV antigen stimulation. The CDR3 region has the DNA TGTGCCAGCAGCCAACGTGGCACCGGGGAGCTGTTTTTT. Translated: CASSQRGTGELFF.